A single sample is the source of the 12 T cell receptor beta chains below, sequenced in a study of blood T cell repertoires in COVID-19. Here immunoSEQ multiplex PCR was the method, and the copy in TCRdb shows in-frame clones only, minus some. This table has 300,000 or so clones, about nine tenths appearing once. Sequencing was done on a sample of PBMCs or T cells enriched from blood (not recorded which). Source of these receptors: a woman in her thirties who had recovered from COVID-19.

This clone appeared once. V and J are TRBV28 and TRBJ2-1; 12 bases fit TRBD2. The CDR3 has 21 residues. Trimming cost V 4 bases and J 8 bases; bases outside gene matches: 24. The germline V gene encodes CDR1 MDHEN and CDR2 SYDVKM. This CDR3 is CASSSPGFLAGGPRFVDEQFF. The CDR3 bases are TGTGCCAGCAGTTCGCCAGGGTTTCTAGCGGGAGGGCCTCGTTTTGTCGATGAGCAGTTCTTC. The variable domain in full, completed from reference TRBV28 and TRBJ2-1, reads DVKVTQSSRYLVKRTGEKVFLECVQDMDHENMFWYRQDPGLGLRLIYFSYDVKMKEKGDIPEGYSVSREKKERFSLILESASTNQTSMYLCASSSPGFLAGGPRFVDEQFFGPGTRLTVL.

This rearrangement joins TRBV4-1 to TRBJ1-2; 8 bases agree with TRBD1. CDR3 length: 15 residues. The germline gives CDR1 MGHRA, CDR2 YSYEKL. The V segment lost 5 bases and the J segment 5 bases; nucleotides outside the gene matches: 10. CDR3 bases: TGCGCCAGCAGCTTTACGGGACAGGCCATATATGGCTACACCTTC. Encoded protein: CASSFTGQAIYGYTF.

This clone came up a few times. The chain links TRBV10-3 to TRBJ1-6, with 10 bases that match TRBD1. The junction had 2 bases not matched to a gene; V was cut back by 2 bases and J by 7 bases. The CDR3 extends over 15 amino acids. CDR1 is ENHRY, CDR2 SYGVKD, per germline. The CDR3 bases are TGTGCCATCAGTGAGCGGGACAGGGGCAATTCACCCCTCCACTTT. This translates into CAISERDRGNSPLHF.

The chain recombines TRBV7-6 with TRBJ2-7; D is perhaps TRBD1 (5 bases). The V and J ends lost 5 bases and 5 bases respectively, with 16 bases between them. The CDR3 length is 14 residues. CDR1 is SGHVS and CDR2 is FNYEAQ in the germline V gene. The CDR3 sequence is CASSPIAGPNEQYF. For the CDR3, the DNA is TGTGCCAGCAGCCCCATTGCAGGGCCTAACGAGCAGTACTTC. The variable domain in full, with the rest retrieved from reference TRBV7-6 and TRBJ2-7, is GAGVSQSPRYKVTKRGQDVALRCDPISGHVSLYWYRQALGQGPEFLTYFNYEAQQDKSGLPNDRFSAERPEGSISTLTIQRTEQRDSAMYRCASSPIAGPNEQYFGPGTRLTVT.

The chain uses TRBV24-1 and TRBJ2-7, with a possible D match to TRBD1 (6 bases). Germline V gene sequence: CDR1 KGHDR, CDR2 SFDVKD. Deletions cut 4 bases from V and 2 bases from J, with 14 bases between. CDR3 length: 15 residues. The CDR3 reads CATSESQGRTYEQYF. DNA of the CDR3: TGTGCCACCAGTGAATCACAGGGACGAACCTACGAGCAGTACTTC.

The V call is TRBV28, the J call TRBJ1-2, with D unclear. With 8 bases removed from V and 4 bases from J, the gap between germline ends came to 11 bases. CDR3 length equals 12 residues. The germline CDR1 and CDR2 sequences are MDHEN and SYDVKM. CDR3 amino acids: CASGGVRYGYTF. DNA of the CDR3: TGTGCCAGCGGTGGAGTGCGCTATGGCTACACCTTC.

This clone occurred many times. The rearrangement uses TRBV7-3 and TRBJ2-3; TRBD2 agrees at 9 bases. The CDR3 sequence is 17 residues long. Germline CDR1 and CDR2: SGHTA and FQGTGA. J lost 4 bases, V lost 5 bases, and 13 bases had no gene match. The CDR3 sequence: CASSPVGAGGPSDTQYF. CDR3 in DNA: TGTGCCAGCAGCCCCGTTGGGGCGGGAGGGCCGTCAGATACGCAGTATTTT.

The chain links TRBV24-1 to TRBJ2-2, with TRBD1 matching 8 bases. J gave up 0 bases and V 3 bases, and 17 bases lay outside the gene matches. Germline V gene sequence: CDR1 KGHDR, CDR2 SFDVKD. There are 21 residues in the CDR3. In DNA form, the CDR3 reads TGTGCCACCAGTGATATTCCCCTTCTTGCAAGACAGGGGTCGAACACCGGGGAGCTGTTTTTT. This encodes CATSDIPLLARQGSNTGELFF.

The gene calls are TRBV14 and TRBJ1-3; D perhaps matches TRBD1 (5 bases). V dropped 1 base and J dropped 0 bases, with 13 bases sitting between them. This CDR3 is built from 17 residues. Germline V CDR1 and CDR2: SGHDN, FVKESK. CDR3 residues: CASSQVGAVSSGNTIYF. As DNA, the CDR3 is TGTGCCAGCAGCCAAGTAGGGGCGGTGAGCTCTGGAAACACCATATATTTT.

The chain recombines TRBV15 with TRBJ2-7, with D uncertain. Germline V gives CDR1 LNHNV, CDR2 YYDKDF (reference sequence). The ends were cut back, 3 bases at V and 2 bases at J, with 8 bases in the middle. The CDR3 totals 13 residues. This chain's CDR3 is CATSSSSTYEQYF. The CDR3 DNA follows: TGTGCCACCAGCAGCTCGTCTACCTACGAGCAGTACTTC.

This clone was recorded only once. The V call is TRBV5-1, the J call TRBJ1-1; TRBD1 is a possible D gene (6 bases). The V end was cut by 4 bases, the J end by 3 bases, with 10 bases between. This CDR3 has 13 residues. Germline CDR1 reads SGHRS; CDR2 reads YFSETQ. CDR3 sequence (DNA): TGCGCCAGCAGCCCCGACAGGCACACTGAAGCTTTCTTT. This sequence encodes CASSPDRHTEAFF.

V gene TRBV7-2 combines with J gene TRBJ2-1, with 9 bases lining up with TRBD2. The CDR3 sequence is 15 residues long. The V and J ends lost 5 bases and 3 bases, in that order; junction bases with no gene match: 5. CDR1 and CDR2 (germline): SGHTA, FQGNSA. The CDR3 region has the DNA TGTGCCAGCAGCGCCCTAGCGGGACTCTACAATGAGCAGTTCTTC. This gives the protein CASSALAGLYNEQFF.